This is a list of T cell receptor beta chains from one sample in a study of T cells in localized non-small cell lung cancer. TCRdb's table, derived via immunoSEQ multiplex PCR, lists solely in-frame clones and lacks some. The table records tens of thousands of clones, around 85% of them present only once. Sequenced material: peripheral blood, taken before any cancer treatment. These receptors originate from a female donor older than 55 with stage I lung adenocarcinoma. Each CDR3 is given with its conserved first and last residue. A D gene is named only where the DNA matches it firmly. The size entry is marked missing in some rows and otherwise reads once, few, many or a size class.

V gene: TRBV28
J gene: TRBJ1-1
clone size: NA
D gene: NA
CDR3 DNA: TGTGCCAGCAGCATTGGTTGGTCGGGGGCAGCTGAAGCTTTCTTT
CDR3 protein: CASSIGWSGAAEAFF

V gene: TRBV15
J gene: TRBJ2-1
clone size: few
D gene: TRBD2
CDR3 DNA: TGTGCCACCAGCAGAGAGGTCCAGCGGGGGGGATCCTACAATGAGCAGTTCTTC
CDR3 protein: CATSREVQRGGSYNEQFF

V gene: TRBV11-3
J gene: TRBJ2-7
clone size: once
D gene: NA
CDR3 DNA: TGTGCCAGCAGCTTAGTGACGGACGAGCAGTACTTC
CDR3 protein: CASSLVTDEQYF

V gene: TRBV7-3
J gene: TRBJ1-1
clone size: many
D gene: NA
CDR3 DNA: TGTGCCAGCAGGACGTCCCTAGTTTCTGAAGCTTTCTTT
CDR3 protein: CASRTSLVSEAFF

V gene: TRBV15
J gene: TRBJ1-6
clone size: NA
D gene: NA
CDR3 DNA: TGTGCCACCAGCACAGCCGATTCACCCCTCCACTTT
CDR3 protein: CATSTADSPLHF

V gene: TRBV7-2
J gene: TRBJ1-4
clone size: NA
D gene: TRBD1
CDR3 DNA: TGTGCCAGCAGCTTGGGAAGGACAGGGTCTAATGAAAAACTGTTTTTT
CDR3 protein: CASSLGRTGSNEKLFF

V gene: TRBV2
J gene: TRBJ2-1
clone size: NA
D gene: TRBD2
CDR3 DNA: TGTGCCAGCAGGACGCTACGGGGGGGATACAATGAGCAGTTCTTC
CDR3 protein: CASRTLRGGYNEQFF

V gene: TRBV29-1
J gene: TRBJ2-5
clone size: NA
D gene: TRBD1
CDR3 DNA: TGCAGCGGAAGGGACAGGGTCCAAGAGACCCAGTACTTC
CDR3 protein: CSGRDRVQETQYF

V gene: TRBV5-1
J gene: TRBJ2-2
clone size: NA
D gene: TRBD2
CDR3 DNA: TGCGCCAGCAGCTTGTTGGCTAGCGGTAACACCGGGGAGCTGTTTTTT
CDR3 protein: CASSLLASGNTGELFF

V gene: TRBV5-1
J gene: TRBJ2-4
clone size: NA
D gene: NA
CDR3 DNA: TGCGCCAGCAGCTTGGTGGGCGTTGGTGTCAAAAACATTCAGTACTTC
CDR3 protein: CASSLVGVGVKNIQYF

V gene: TRBV4-1
J gene: TRBJ1-5
clone size: once
D gene: NA
CDR3 DNA: TGCGCCAGCAGCCAAGGGGGGTGGAGAAATCAGCCCCAGCATTTT
CDR3 protein: CASSQGGWRNQPQHF

V gene: TRBV7-9
J gene: TRBJ2-1
clone size: once
D gene: TRBD2
CDR3 DNA: TGTGCCAGCAGCTTAGCGGGACTAGCGGGAGGAGGCGATGAGCAGTTCTTC
CDR3 protein: CASSLAGLAGGGDEQFF

V gene: TRBV9
J gene: TRBJ1-5
clone size: NA
D gene: NA
CDR3 DNA: TGTGCCAGCAGCGCCGACGGGGGTGGCAATCAGCCCCAGCATTTT
CDR3 protein: CASSADGGGNQPQHF

V gene: TRBV29-1
J gene: TRBJ2-5
clone size: NA
D gene: NA
CDR3 DNA: TGCAGCGTTGCTGTCGGGGGACCACAAGAGACCCAGTACTTC
CDR3 protein: CSVAVGGPQETQYF

V gene: TRBV15
J gene: TRBJ2-5
clone size: NA
D gene: NA
CDR3 DNA: TGTGCCACCAGCAGAGATTCCTCAGCGTTCCAAGAGACCCAGTACTTC
CDR3 protein: CATSRDSSAFQETQYF

V gene: TRBV7-6
J gene: TRBJ2-5
clone size: NA
D gene: NA
CDR3 DNA: TGTGCCAGCAGCCTAATCCTGGGGGAGACCCAGTACTTC
CDR3 protein: CASSLILGETQYF

V gene: TRBV11-3
J gene: TRBJ1-3
clone size: NA
D gene: NA
CDR3 DNA: TGTGCCAGCAGCCCAGTCTCTGGAAACACCATATATTTT
CDR3 protein: CASSPVSGNTIYF

V gene: TRBV6-1
J gene: TRBJ2-3
clone size: NA
D gene: NA
CDR3 DNA: TGTGCCAGCAGTGTTGCAGGGCGCACAGATACGCAGTATTTT
CDR3 protein: CASSVAGRTDTQYF

V gene: TRBV10-1
J gene: TRBJ2-7
clone size: once
D gene: TRBD1
CDR3 DNA: TGCGCCAGCAGTGCCGGGACAGGGAGTCCCCACGAGCAGTACTTC
CDR3 protein: CASSAGTGSPHEQYF

V gene: TRBV2
J gene: TRBJ1-6
clone size: NA
D gene: NA
CDR3 DNA: TGTGCCAGCAGTACCTCCGGGGGGACAAATTCACCCCTCCACTTT
CDR3 protein: CASSTSGGTNSPLHF

V gene: TRBV9
J gene: TRBJ2-7
clone size: NA
D gene: TRBD1
CDR3 DNA: TGTGCCAGCAGCGTAATCCCAGGGGGCGGGTACGAGCAGTACTTC
CDR3 protein: CASSVIPGGGYEQYF

V gene: TRBV19
J gene: TRBJ1-3
clone size: NA
D gene: NA
CDR3 DNA: TGTGCCAGTAGACCTCCTATTTCAGGGAGCTCTGGAAACACCATATATTTT
CDR3 protein: CASRPPISGSSGNTIYF

V gene: TRBV5-4
J gene: TRBJ2-1
clone size: NA
D gene: NA
CDR3 DNA: TGTGCCAGCAGCCCCGGGGGACCTTACAATGAGCAGTTCTTC
CDR3 protein: CASSPGGPYNEQFF

V gene: TRBV4-2
J gene: TRBJ2-1
clone size: NA
D gene: TRBD2
CDR3 DNA: TGTGCCAGCAGCCAGACGGGACTAGCGGGGGGGAGCTCCTACAATGAGCAGTTCTTC
CDR3 protein: CASSQTGLAGGSSYNEQFF

V gene: TRBV7-3
J gene: TRBJ2-5
clone size: NA
D gene: NA
CDR3 DNA: TGTGCCAGCAGCTTAACGGGTAGCGGACAAGAGACCCAGTACTTC
CDR3 protein: CASSLTGSGQETQYF

V gene: TRBV21-1
J gene: TRBJ2-1
clone size: NA
D gene: NA
CDR3 DNA: TGTGCCAGCAGCAAAGTCCCCGGTGGGGGGCTAGGGGACAATGAGCAGTTCTTC
CDR3 protein: CASSKVPGGGLGDNEQFF

V gene: TRBV28
J gene: TRBJ1-1
clone size: NA
D gene: NA
CDR3 DNA: TGTGCCAGCAGCGAAGGGGCGACCACTGAAGCTTTCTTT
CDR3 protein: CASSEGATTEAFF

V gene: TRBV19
J gene: TRBJ1-5
clone size: NA
D gene: NA
CDR3 DNA: TGTGCCAGCCCACTCCGTGGGGGCAATCAGCCCCAGCATTTT
CDR3 protein: CASPLRGGNQPQHF

V gene: TRBV6-5
J gene: TRBJ2-7
clone size: NA
D gene: NA
CDR3 DNA: TGTGCCAGCAGCCACGGGTCCCTGACGGAGGAGCAGTACTTC
CDR3 protein: CASSHGSLTEEQYF

V gene: TRBV7-2
J gene: TRBJ1-5
clone size: NA
D gene: NA
CDR3 DNA: TGTGCCAGCAGCTTAGCAGGGCAGCCCCAGCATTTT
CDR3 protein: CASSLAGQPQHF

V gene: TRBV7-9
J gene: TRBJ2-7
clone size: NA
D gene: NA
CDR3 DNA: TGTGCCAGCACCGCTTGGGTGGGGGACGAGCAGTACTTC
CDR3 protein: CASTAWVGDEQYF

V gene: TRBV4-1
J gene: TRBJ1-2
clone size: NA
D gene: NA
CDR3 DNA: TGCGCCAGCAGCCAAGCTCCAGGGGCGGGGAGGGGACGGGATGGCTACACCTTC
CDR3 protein: CASSQAPGAGRGRDGYTF

V gene: TRBV19
J gene: TRBJ2-2
clone size: NA
D gene: NA
CDR3 DNA: TGTGCCACAGCCGGGACCGTGAACACCGGGGAGCTGTTTTTT
CDR3 protein: CATAGTVNTGELFF

V gene: TRBV6-6
J gene: TRBJ2-7
clone size: NA
D gene: NA
CDR3 DNA: TGTGCCAGCAGTCAGCAGGGCGAGCAGTACTTC
CDR3 protein: CASSQQGEQYF

V gene: TRBV7-9
J gene: TRBJ2-7
clone size: few
D gene: TRBD2
CDR3 DNA: TGTGCCAGCAGCTTATTTATAGCGGGAAGTTCCTACGAGCAGTACTTC
CDR3 protein: CASSLFIAGSSYEQYF

V gene: TRBV4-1
J gene: TRBJ2-5
clone size: once
D gene: NA
CDR3 DNA: TGCGCCAGCAGCCTAGGGGGGGAGGAGACCCAGTACTTC
CDR3 protein: CASSLGGEETQYF

V gene: TRBV7-9
J gene: TRBJ1-1
clone size: once
D gene: NA
CDR3 DNA: TGTGCCAGCAGCAGAGGGGGGGTAGAGACTGAAGCTTTCTTT
CDR3 protein: CASSRGGVETEAFF

V gene: TRBV9
J gene: TRBJ2-1
clone size: NA
D gene: NA
CDR3 DNA: TGTGCCAGCAGCGTGGCGCTTCGCGGGTCAAGGTATGAGCAGTTCTTC
CDR3 protein: CASSVALRGSRYEQFF

V gene: TRBV5-1
J gene: TRBJ1-3
clone size: NA
D gene: NA
CDR3 DNA: TGCGCCAGCAGTCCGGAAGGTTCTGCCGGAAACACCATATATTTT
CDR3 protein: CASSPEGSAGNTIYF

V gene: TRBV9
J gene: TRBJ2-1
clone size: NA
D gene: TRBD2
CDR3 DNA: TGTGCCAGCAGCCCGCGAGCGGGATGGAATGAGCAGTTCTTC
CDR3 protein: CASSPRAGWNEQFF

V gene: TRBV6-4
J gene: TRBJ1-2
clone size: NA
D gene: TRBD1
CDR3 DNA: TGTGCCAGCAGTGCCACCTTCACCGACAGGGGGCATGGCTACACCTTC
CDR3 protein: CASSATFTDRGHGYTF

V gene: TRBV6-1
J gene: TRBJ2-4
clone size: NA
D gene: TRBD2
CDR3 DNA: TGTGCCAGCAGTGATTCCGCGGGAGCGGTCATTCAGTACTTC
CDR3 protein: CASSDSAGAVIQYF

V gene: TRBV12-2
J gene: TRBJ1-5
clone size: NA
D gene: NA
CDR3 DNA: TGTGCAAGTCGCCCCAGACAGCCCTCGGGGCAGCCCCAGCATTTT
CDR3 protein: CASRPRQPSGQPQHF

V gene: TRBV5-1
J gene: TRBJ2-5
clone size: NA
D gene: NA
CDR3 DNA: TGCGCCAGCAGCTTGGTGGTCGCGGGAGAGACCCAGTACTTC
CDR3 protein: CASSLVVAGETQYF

V gene: TRBV5-5
J gene: TRBJ1-2
clone size: NA
D gene: NA
CDR3 DNA: TGTGCCAGCAGCTTGGTGCAGGCTAACTATGGCTACACCTTC
CDR3 protein: CASSLVQANYGYTF